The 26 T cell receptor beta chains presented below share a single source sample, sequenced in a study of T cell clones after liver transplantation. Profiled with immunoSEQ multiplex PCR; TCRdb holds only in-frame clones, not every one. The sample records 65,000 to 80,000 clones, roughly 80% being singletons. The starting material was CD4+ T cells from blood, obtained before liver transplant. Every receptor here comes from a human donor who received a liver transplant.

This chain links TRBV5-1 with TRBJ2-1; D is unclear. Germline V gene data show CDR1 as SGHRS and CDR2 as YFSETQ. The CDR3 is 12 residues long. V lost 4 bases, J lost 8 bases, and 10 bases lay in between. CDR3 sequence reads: CASSPSIDEQFF. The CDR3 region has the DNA TGCGCCAGCAGCCCCTCTATAGATGAGCAGTTCTTC.

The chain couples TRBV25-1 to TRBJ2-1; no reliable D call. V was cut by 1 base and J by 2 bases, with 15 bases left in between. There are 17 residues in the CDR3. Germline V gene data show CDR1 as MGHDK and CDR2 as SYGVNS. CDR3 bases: TGTGCCAGCAGTGAATCGGCCCTTGGGCTGGCCTACAATGAGCAGTTCTTC. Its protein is CASSESALGLAYNEQFF.

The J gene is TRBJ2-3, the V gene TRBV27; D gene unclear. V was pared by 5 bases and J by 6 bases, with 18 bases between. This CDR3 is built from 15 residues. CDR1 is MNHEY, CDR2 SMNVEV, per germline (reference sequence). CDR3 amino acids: CASSLPPPFDDTQYF. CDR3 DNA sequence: TGTGCCAGCAGTCTACCTCCCCCCTTTGATGATACGCAGTATTTT.

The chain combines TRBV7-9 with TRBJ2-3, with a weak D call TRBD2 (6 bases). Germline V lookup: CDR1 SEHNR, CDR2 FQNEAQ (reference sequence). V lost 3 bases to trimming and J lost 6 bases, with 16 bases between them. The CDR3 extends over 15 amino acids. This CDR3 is CASSLVPGGEDTQYF. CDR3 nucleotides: TGTGCCAGCAGCTTGGTACCCGGCGGGGAGGATACGCAGTATTTT.

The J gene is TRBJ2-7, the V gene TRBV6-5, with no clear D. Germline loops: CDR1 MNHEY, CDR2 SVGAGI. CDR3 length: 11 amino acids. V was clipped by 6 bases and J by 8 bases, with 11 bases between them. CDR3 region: CASSTMAKQYF. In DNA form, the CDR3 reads TGTGCCAGCAGCACCATGGCTAAGCAGTACTTC.

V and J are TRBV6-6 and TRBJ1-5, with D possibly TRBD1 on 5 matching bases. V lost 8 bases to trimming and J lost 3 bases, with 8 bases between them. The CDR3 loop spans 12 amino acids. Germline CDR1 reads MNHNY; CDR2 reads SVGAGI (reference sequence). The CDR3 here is CASRGDNQPQHF. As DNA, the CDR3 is TGTGCCAGCCGGGGGGACAATCAGCCCCAGCATTTT.

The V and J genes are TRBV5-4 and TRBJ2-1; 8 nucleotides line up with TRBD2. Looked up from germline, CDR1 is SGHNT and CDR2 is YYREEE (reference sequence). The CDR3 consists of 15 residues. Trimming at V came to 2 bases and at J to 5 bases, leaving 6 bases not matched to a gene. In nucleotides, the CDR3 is TGTGCCAGCAGCTTCACTAGCGGAGATAACAATGAGCAGTTCTTC. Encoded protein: CASSFTSGDNNEQFF.

The DNA for the CDR3 is TGTGCCAGCAGTCCCAGTCTTGCTAGCACAGATACGCAGTATTTT. It yields the protein CASSPSLASTDTQYF. This chain uses TRBV6-5 with TRBJ2-3; D gene unclear. V lost 5 bases, J lost 0 bases, and 12 bases lay in between. There are 15 residues in the CDR3. Looked up from germline, CDR1 is MNHEY and CDR2 is SVGAGI.

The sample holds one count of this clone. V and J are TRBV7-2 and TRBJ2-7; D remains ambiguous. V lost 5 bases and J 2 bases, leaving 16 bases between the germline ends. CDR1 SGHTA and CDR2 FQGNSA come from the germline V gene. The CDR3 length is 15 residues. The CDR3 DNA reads TGTGCCAGCAGCCCCGCTTATGACGGACCCTACGAGCAGTACTTC. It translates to CASSPAYDGPYEQYF.

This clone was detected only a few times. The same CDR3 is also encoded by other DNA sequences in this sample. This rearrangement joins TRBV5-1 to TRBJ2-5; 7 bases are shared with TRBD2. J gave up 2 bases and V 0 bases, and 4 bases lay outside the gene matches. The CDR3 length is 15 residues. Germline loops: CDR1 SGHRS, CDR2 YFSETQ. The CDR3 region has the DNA TGCGCCAGCAGCTTGGGGGGCGGGGGTCAAGAGACCCAGTACTTC. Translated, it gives CASSLGGGGQETQYF.

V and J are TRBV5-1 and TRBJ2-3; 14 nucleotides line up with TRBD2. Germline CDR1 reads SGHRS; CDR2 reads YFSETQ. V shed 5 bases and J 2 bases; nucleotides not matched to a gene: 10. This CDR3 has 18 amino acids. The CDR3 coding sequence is TGCGCCAGCAGTAGCCCCGGGACTAGCGGGAGCTTCACAGATACGCAGTATTTT. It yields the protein CASSSPGTSGSFTDTQYF.

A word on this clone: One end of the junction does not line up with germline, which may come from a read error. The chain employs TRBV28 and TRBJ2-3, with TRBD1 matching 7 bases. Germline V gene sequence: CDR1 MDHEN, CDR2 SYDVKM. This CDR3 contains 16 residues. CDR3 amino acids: CASTLLGTALTDTQYF. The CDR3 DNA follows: TGTGCCAGCACTTTACTCGGGACAGCTCTCACAGATACGCAGTATTTT.

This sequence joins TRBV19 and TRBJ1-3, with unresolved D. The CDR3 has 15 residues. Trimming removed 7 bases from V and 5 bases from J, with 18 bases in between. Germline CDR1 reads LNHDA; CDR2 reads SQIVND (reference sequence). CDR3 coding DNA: TGTGCCAGTAAAGTCCAAGCGCCGGGAAGAAACACCATATATTTT. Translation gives CASKVQAPGRNTIYF.

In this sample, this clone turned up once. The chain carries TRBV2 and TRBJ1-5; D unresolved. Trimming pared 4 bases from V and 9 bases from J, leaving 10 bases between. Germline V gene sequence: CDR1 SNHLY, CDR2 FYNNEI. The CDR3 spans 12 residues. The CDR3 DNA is TGTGCCAGCAGTGTCACGGATCTGCCCCAGCATTTT. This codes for CASSVTDLPQHF.

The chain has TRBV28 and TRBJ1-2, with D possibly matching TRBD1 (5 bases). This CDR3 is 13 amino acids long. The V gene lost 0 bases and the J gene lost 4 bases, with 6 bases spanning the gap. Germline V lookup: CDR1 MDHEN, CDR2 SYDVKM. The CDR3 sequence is CASSLWGTYGYTF. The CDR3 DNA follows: TGTGCCAGCAGTTTATGGGGGACCTATGGCTACACCTTC.

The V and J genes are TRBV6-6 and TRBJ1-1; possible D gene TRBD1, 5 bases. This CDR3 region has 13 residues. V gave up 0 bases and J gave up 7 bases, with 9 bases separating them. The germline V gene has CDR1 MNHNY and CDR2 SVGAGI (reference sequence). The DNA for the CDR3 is TGTGCCAGCAGTTACTCCCGGGGGATTGAAGCTTTCTTT. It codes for CASSYSRGIEAFF.

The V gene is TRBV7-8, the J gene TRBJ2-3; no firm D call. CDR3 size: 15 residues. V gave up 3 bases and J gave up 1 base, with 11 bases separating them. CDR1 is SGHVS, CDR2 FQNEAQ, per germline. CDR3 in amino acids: CASSLEIQRTDTQYF. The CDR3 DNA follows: TGTGCCAGCAGCTTGGAAATCCAGCGCACAGATACGCAGTATTTT. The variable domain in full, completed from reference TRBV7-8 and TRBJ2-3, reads GAGVSQSPRYKVAKRGQDVALRCDPISGHVSLFWYQQALGQGPEFLTYFQNEAQLDKSGLPSDRFFAERPEGSVSTLKIQRTQQEDSAVYLCASSLEIQRTDTQYFGPGTRLTVL.

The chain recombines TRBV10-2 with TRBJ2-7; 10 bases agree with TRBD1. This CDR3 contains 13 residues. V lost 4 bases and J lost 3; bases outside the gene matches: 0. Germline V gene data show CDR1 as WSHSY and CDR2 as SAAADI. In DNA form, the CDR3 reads TGCGCCAGCAGTGGGACAGGGGGCTACGAGCAGTACTTC. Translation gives CASSGTGGYEQYF.

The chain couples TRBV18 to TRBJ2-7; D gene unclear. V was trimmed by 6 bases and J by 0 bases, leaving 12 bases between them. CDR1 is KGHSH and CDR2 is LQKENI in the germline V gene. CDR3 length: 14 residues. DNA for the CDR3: TGTGCCAGCTCGATCACAGCCAACTCCTACGAGCAGTACTTC. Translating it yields CASSITANSYEQYF.

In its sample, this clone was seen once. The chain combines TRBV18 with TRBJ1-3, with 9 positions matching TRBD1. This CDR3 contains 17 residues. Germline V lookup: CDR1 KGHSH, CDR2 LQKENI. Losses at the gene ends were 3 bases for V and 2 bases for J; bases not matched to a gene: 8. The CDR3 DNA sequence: TGTGCCAGCTCACCCGTTCTCACAGGGGGCCCTGGAAACACCATATATTTT. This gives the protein CASSPVLTGGPGNTIYF.

For the CDR3, the DNA is TGTGCCAGCAGTTTATTTGGGGGGCGGAGAATGAACACTGAAGCTTTCTTT. Its translation: CASSLFGGRRMNTEAFF. The gene calls are TRBV28 and TRBJ1-1, with a weak D call TRBD1 (6 bases). The ends were cut back, 1 base at V and 0 bases at J, with 15 bases in the middle. The CDR3 covers 17 residues. Germline V lookup: CDR1 MDHEN, CDR2 SYDVKM.

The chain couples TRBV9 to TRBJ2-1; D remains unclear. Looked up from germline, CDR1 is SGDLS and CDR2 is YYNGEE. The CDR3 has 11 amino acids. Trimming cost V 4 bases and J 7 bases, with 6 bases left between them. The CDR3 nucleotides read TGTGCCAGCAGCTCTCTAAATGAGCAGTTCTTC. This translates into CASSSLNEQFF.

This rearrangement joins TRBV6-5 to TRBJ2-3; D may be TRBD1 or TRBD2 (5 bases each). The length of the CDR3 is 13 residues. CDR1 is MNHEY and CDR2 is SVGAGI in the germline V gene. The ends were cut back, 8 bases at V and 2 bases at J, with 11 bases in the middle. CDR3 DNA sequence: TGTGCCAGCGCCTTGGGGGACACAGATACGCAGTATTTT. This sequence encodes CASALGDTDTQYF.

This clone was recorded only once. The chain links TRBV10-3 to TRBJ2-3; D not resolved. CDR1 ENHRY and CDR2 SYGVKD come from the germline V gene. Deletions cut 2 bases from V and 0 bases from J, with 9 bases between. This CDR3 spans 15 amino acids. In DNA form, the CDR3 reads TGTGCCATCAGTGAGGGCACCTATAGCACAGATACGCAGTATTTT. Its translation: CAISEGTYSTDTQYF.

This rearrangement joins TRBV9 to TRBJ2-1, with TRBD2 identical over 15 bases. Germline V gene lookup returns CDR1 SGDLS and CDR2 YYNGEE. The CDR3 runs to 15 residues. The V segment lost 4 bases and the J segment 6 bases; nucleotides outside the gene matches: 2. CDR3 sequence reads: CASSRTSGRVNEQFF. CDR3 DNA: TGTGCCAGCAGCCGGACTAGCGGGAGGGTCAATGAGCAGTTCTTC.

The chain's CDR3 is CASSGRGHTDTQYF. The CDR3 nucleotides read TGTGCCAGCAGCGGACGGGGCCACACAGATACGCAGTATTTT. This sequence joins TRBV9 and TRBJ2-3; tentatively, D is TRBD1 or TRBD2 (5 bases each). Between the trimmed V and J ends, which lost 3 bases and 2 bases, there was a span of 10 bases. This CDR3 contains 14 residues. CDR1 SGDLS and CDR2 YYNGEE come from the germline V gene. Using reference TRBV9 and TRBJ2-3 for the parts outside the CDR3, the full variable domain is DSGVTQTPKHLITATGQRVTLRCSPRSGDLSVYWYQQSLDQGLQFLIQYYNGEERAKGNILERFSAQQFPDLHSELNLSSLELGDSALYFCASSGRGHTDTQYFGPGTRLTVL.